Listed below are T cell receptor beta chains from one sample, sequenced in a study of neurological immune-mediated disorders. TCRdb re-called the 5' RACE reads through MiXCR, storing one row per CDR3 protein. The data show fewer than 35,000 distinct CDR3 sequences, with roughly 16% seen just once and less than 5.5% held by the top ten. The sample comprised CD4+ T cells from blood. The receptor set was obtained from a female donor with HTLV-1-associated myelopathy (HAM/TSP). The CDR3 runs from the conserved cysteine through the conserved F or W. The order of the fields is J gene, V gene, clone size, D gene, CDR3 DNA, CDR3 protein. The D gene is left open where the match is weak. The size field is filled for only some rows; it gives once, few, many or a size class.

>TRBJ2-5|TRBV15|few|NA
TGTGCCACCAGCAGGGAAAACACTAGTCCCCAAGAGACCCAGTACTTC
CATSRENTSPQETQYF
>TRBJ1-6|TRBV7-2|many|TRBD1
TGTGCCAGCAGCTTAGCGGCACAGGGGGGTTCACCCCTCCACTTT
CASSLAAQGGSPLHF
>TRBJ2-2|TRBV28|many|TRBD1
TGTGCCAGCAGGAGACAGGGGAAGAACACCGGGGAGCTGTTTTTT
CASRRQGKNTGELFF
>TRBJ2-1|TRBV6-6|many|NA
TGTGCCAGCAGTTACTCGGGACTGCAATACAATGAGCAGTTCTTC
CASSYSGLQYNEQFF
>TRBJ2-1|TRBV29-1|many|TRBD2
TGCAGCGTTGACCCGGGACTAGCGGGAGGGCAGGATGAGCAGTTCTTC
CSVDPGLAGGQDEQFF
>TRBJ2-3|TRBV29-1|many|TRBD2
TGCAGCGTGCTGCCGACTAGCGGGGGGGCGCACAGTAGAGATACGCAGTATTTT
CSVLPTSGGAHSRDTQYF
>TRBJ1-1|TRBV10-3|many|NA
TGTGCCATCAGTGAGAGGGGCGGGGGGGCCTTGGACATGAACACTGAAGCTTTCTTT
CAISERGGGALDMNTEAFF
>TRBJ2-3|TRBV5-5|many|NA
TGTGCCAGCAGCCATCCCGAAGCCAAGTACACAGATACGCAGTATTTT
CASSHPEAKYTDTQYF
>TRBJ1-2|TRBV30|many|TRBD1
TGTGCCACCTGGACAGGGACTGGCTACACCTTC
CATWTGTGYTF
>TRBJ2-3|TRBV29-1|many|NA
TGCAGCGTTGCCCGGGACAAGATTAGGGATACGCAGTATTTT
CSVARDKIRDTQYF
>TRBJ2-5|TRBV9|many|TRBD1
TGTGCCAGCAGCGCCGGGACAGAAGGGAGGACCCAGTACTTC
CASSAGTEGRTQYF
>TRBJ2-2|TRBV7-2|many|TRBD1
TGTGCCAGCAGGGGACAGGCCGGGACCGGGGAGCTGTTTTTT
CASRGQAGTGELFF
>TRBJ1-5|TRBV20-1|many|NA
TGCAGTGCTAGTGGGCAGGGGAACCAGCCCCAGCATTTT
CSASGQGNQPQHF
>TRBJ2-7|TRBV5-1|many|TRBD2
TGCGCCAGCAGCCTGTCGACAATAGCGGGAGGCTACGAGCAGTACTTC
CASSLSTIAGGYEQYF
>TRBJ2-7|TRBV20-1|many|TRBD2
TGCAGTGTGAGTAGCGGGGCCTCCTACGAGCAGTACTTC
CSVSSGASYEQYF
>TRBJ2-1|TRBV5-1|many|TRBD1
TGCGCCAGCAGCGTCGGGACAGGACCCTCTCATGAGCAGTTCTTC
CASSVGTGPSHEQFF
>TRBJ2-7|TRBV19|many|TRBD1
TGTGCCACCAACAGGGGGTTAACCTACGAGCAGTACTTC
CATNRGLTYEQYF
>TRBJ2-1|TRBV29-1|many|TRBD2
TGCAGCGTTGATTACCGGGGGGAGTACAATGAGCAGTTCTTC
CSVDYRGEYNEQFF
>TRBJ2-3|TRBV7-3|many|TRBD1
TGTGCCAGCAGCCTCCAGCCGGGACAGAGCACAGATACGCAGTATTTT
CASSLQPGQSTDTQYF
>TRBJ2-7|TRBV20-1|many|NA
TGCAGTGCCCTACGCCGGGACAACCTCTACGAGCAGTACTTC
CSALRRDNLYEQYF
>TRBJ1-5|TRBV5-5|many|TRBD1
TGTGCCAGCAGCCCGACAGGGGGCTTGGGTCAGCCCCAGCATTTT
CASSPTGGLGQPQHF
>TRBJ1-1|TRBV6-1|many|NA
TGTGCCAGCATACTCAACACTGAAGCTTTCTTT
CASILNTEAFF
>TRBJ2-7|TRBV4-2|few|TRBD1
TGTGCCAGCAGCCGGACAGGGGACTCCTACGAGCAGTACTTC
CASSRTGDSYEQYF
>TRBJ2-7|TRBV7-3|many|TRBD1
TGTGCCAGCAGCTTAAGGGCAGGGGGCGCGTACGAGCAGTACTTC
CASSLRAGGAYEQYF
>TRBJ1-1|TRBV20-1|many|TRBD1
TGCAGTGCTAAAAGGGACAGGGTAAACACTGAAGCTTTCTTT
CSAKRDRVNTEAFF
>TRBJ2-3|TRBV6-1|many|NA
TGTGCCAGCAGTGGGACCCAGTTCAGAAATGCAGATACGCAGTATTTT
CASSGTQFRNADTQYF
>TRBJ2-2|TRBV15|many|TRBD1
TGTGCCACCAGCGCCCAACAGGGGGCGAACACCGGGGAGCTGTTTTTT
CATSAQQGANTGELFF
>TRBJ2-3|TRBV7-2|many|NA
TGTGCCAGCAGCTTAACGGCCGCCGGCGGCACAGATACGCAGTATTTT
CASSLTAAGGTDTQYF
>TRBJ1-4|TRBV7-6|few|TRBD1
TGTGCCAGCAGCCCTGGACAGGGAGGAAATGAAAAACTGTTTTTT
CASSPGQGGNEKLFF
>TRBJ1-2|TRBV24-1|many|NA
TGTGCCACCAGTGATCCCCGGGGGGACATGCTTGACTACACCTTC
CATSDPRGDMLDYTF
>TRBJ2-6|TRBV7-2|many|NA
TGTGCCAGCAGCTTTCACTCCTCTGGGGCCAACGTCCTGACTTTC
CASSFHSSGANVLTF
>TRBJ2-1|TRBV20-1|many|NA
TGCAGTGCTAGAGATCTTAGGATCAATGAGCAGTTCTTC
CSARDLRINEQFF
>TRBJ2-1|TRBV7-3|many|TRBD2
TGTGCCAGCAGCTCCGACGGGACTAGCTACAATGAGCAGTTCTTC
CASSSDGTSYNEQFF
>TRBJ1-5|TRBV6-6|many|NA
TGTGCCAGCAGCTACAGGGACCAGCCCCAGCATTTT
CASSYRDQPQHF
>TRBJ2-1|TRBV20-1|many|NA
TGCAGTGCGAGGAATGGGGGGGGCCATGAGCAGTTCTTC
CSARNGGGHEQFF
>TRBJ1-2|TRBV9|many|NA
TGTGCCAGCAGCGCGACAGAGCGGTATGGCTACACCTTC
CASSATERYGYTF
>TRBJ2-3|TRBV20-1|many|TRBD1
TGCAGTGCTAGGGGGGACAGCAACACAGATACGCAGTATTTT
CSARGDSNTDTQYF
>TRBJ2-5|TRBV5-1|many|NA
TGCGCCAGCAGCACGGACGTCCGGGAGACCCAGTACTTC
CASSTDVRETQYF
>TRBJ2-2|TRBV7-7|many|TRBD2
TGTGCTAGCAGCACTAGCGCGAACACCGGGGAGCTGTTTTTT
CASSTSANTGELFF
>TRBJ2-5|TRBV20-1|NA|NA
TGCAGTGCTAGAGTATCGTGGCAAGAGACCCGGTACTTC
CSARVSWQETRYF
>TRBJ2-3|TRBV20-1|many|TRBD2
TGCAGTGTCACTAGCGGGGGCACAGATACGCAGTATTTT
CSVTSGGTDTQYF
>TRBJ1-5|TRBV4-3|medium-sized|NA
TGCGCCAGCAGCCAATCAAAAGGATCGGGTCAGCCCCAGCATTTT
CASSQSKGSGQPQHF
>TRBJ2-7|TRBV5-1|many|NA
TGCGCCAGCAGCTTGGGCGGGGAACTGAACGAGCAGTACTTC
CASSLGGELNEQYF
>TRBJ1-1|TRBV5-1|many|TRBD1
TGCGCCAGCAGCTTGGGACAGGGGGCGGTGGACACTGAAGCTTTCTTT
CASSLGQGAVDTEAFF
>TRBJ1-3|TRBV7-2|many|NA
TGTGCCAGCAGCCCGGGGGGATCCCTGGACACCATATATTTT
CASSPGGSLDTIYF
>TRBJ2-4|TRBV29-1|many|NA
TGCAGCGTTTCCCCCCAGGCGGGGGCTTGGGGAAACATTCAGTACTTC
CSVSPQAGAWGNIQYF
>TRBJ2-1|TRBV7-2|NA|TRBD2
TGTGCCAGCAGCCCCCTAGCGGGGGGAGGTGAGCAGTTCTTC
CASSPLAGGGEQFF
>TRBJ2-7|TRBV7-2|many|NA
TGTGCCAGCAGCTTAGTGATGGCGAACTACGAGCAGTACTTC
CASSLVMANYEQYF
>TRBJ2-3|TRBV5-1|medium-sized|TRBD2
TGCGCCAGCAGCCAGCGGGAGGTGCCGCGGGATACGCAGTATTTT
CASSQREVPRDTQYF
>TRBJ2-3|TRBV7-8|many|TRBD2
TGTGCCAGCAGCCAGCAAGCGGGAGCGTGGGATACGCAGTATTTT
CASSQQAGAWDTQYF
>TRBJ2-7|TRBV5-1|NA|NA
TGCGCCAGCAGAGCCGTACCCGGGGTGAACTACGAGCAGTACTTC
CASRAVPGVNYEQYF
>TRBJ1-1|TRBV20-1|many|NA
TGCAGTGCTAGAGGGACCCCCGCGCAGGGCACTGAAGCTTTCTTT
CSARGTPAQGTEAFF
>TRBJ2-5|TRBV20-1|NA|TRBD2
TGCAGTGCAAAATCGACTAGCGGTTTTCAAGAGACCCAGTACTTC
CSAKSTSGFQETQYF